One sample yielded the 9 T cell receptor beta chains listed below, sequenced in a study of blood T cell repertoires in COVID-19. TCRdb's copy holds only in-frame clones and misses some; the assay was immunoSEQ multiplex PCR. The sample has approximately 120,000 clones, 88% seen once; the top ten hold approximately 8.1%. Sequenced: peripheral blood. The receptors originated from a man aged 45-65 years with acute or convalescent COVID-19.

This chain uses TRBV5-4 with TRBJ2-1, with D maybe TRBD1 (6 bases). The germline V gene encodes CDR1 SGHNT and CDR2 YYREEE (reference sequence). V was cut by 4 bases and J by 2 bases, with 13 bases left in between. CDR3 length equals 15 residues. The CDR3 protein is CASSVGQFPYNEQFF. The CDR3 DNA follows: TGTGCCAGCAGCGTCGGACAGTTTCCCTACAATGAGCAGTTCTTC.

The V call is TRBV27, the J call TRBJ1-2, with a possible D match to TRBD1 (6 bases). Germline V gene data show CDR1 as MNHEY and CDR2 as SMNVEV (reference sequence). Trimming took off 6 bases at V and 7 bases at J, with 18 bases between the two ends. CDR3 length: 14 amino acids. In nucleotides, the CDR3 is TGTGCCAGCAGAGAAGCAGGGGACCCGGGTGGCTACACCTTC. This sequence encodes CASREAGDPGGYTF.

This clone was picked up one time. This chain links TRBV5-1 with TRBJ2-1; 7 bases align to TRBD1. CDR1 and CDR2 (germline): SGHRS, YFSETQ. The CDR3 is made up of 14 amino acids. J gave up 5 bases and V 2 bases, and 4 bases lay outside the gene matches. The DNA for the CDR3 is TGCGCCAGCAGCTTCGGGACAGCAGACAATGAGCAGTTCTTC. It is translated as CASSFGTADNEQFF.

The V and J genes are TRBV6-5 and TRBJ2-7; D may be TRBD1 (6 bases). The CDR3 has 12 residues. The V and J ends lost 2 bases and 4 bases respectively, with 6 bases between them. From germline, CDR1 is MNHEY and CDR2 SVGAGI. The CDR3 nucleotides read TGTGCCAGCAGTTACGACAGGTACGAGCAGTACTTC. This translates into CASSYDRYEQYF.

CDR3 region: CASRREVQETQYF. CDR3 DNA: TGTGCCAGCCGGAGGGAGGTCCAAGAGACCCAGTACTTC. The chain has TRBV6-5 and TRBJ2-5, with D perhaps TRBD2 (6 bases). Trimming took 8 bases from V and 1 from J, leaving 11 bases between them. CDR1 and CDR2 (germline): MNHEY, SVGAGI. The CDR3 contains 13 residues.

The chain couples TRBV7-9 to TRBJ2-2, with no clear D. CDR1 and CDR2 from the germline V gene are SEHNR and FQNEAQ (reference sequence). This CDR3 is built from 15 residues. V shed 0 bases and J shed 7 bases, with 12 bases lying between them. Written as DNA, the CDR3 is TGTGCCAGCAGCTTAGCTGCCCCGACGGGCGGGGAGCTGTTTTTT. Translated: CASSLAAPTGGELFF.

This sequence joins TRBV5-1 and TRBJ2-2; 7 bases agree with TRBD1. Germline V gene lookup returns CDR1 SGHRS and CDR2 YFSETQ. This CDR3 is built from 15 residues. Trimming took 0 bases from V and 3 from J; bases not matched to a gene: 2. The DNA of the CDR3 is TGCGCCAGCAGCTTGGGTGGACAGGACACCGGGGAGCTGTTTTTT. Its protein product is CASSLGGQDTGELFF.

The chain couples TRBV7-2 to TRBJ2-5, with 10 bases aligning to TRBD2. Trimming removed 3 bases from V and 1 base from J; junction bases left unmatched: 8. The CDR3 length is 17 residues. CDR1 and CDR2 (germline): SGHTA, FQGNSA. CDR3 in amino acids: CASSLASGSGGQETQYF. DNA of the CDR3: TGTGCCAGCAGCTTGGCTAGCGGGAGCGGGGGCCAAGAGACCCAGTACTTC.

V gene TRBV7-2 combines with J gene TRBJ2-4, with 11 bases matching TRBD2. Trimming removed 5 bases from V and 1 base from J; junction bases left unmatched: 7. This CDR3 contains 17 residues. CDR1 and CDR2 (germline): SGHTA, FQGNSA. CDR3 region: CASSKGLAGGAKNIQYF. CDR3 DNA sequence: TGTGCCAGCAGCAAAGGACTAGCGGGCGGGGCCAAAAACATTCAGTACTTC.